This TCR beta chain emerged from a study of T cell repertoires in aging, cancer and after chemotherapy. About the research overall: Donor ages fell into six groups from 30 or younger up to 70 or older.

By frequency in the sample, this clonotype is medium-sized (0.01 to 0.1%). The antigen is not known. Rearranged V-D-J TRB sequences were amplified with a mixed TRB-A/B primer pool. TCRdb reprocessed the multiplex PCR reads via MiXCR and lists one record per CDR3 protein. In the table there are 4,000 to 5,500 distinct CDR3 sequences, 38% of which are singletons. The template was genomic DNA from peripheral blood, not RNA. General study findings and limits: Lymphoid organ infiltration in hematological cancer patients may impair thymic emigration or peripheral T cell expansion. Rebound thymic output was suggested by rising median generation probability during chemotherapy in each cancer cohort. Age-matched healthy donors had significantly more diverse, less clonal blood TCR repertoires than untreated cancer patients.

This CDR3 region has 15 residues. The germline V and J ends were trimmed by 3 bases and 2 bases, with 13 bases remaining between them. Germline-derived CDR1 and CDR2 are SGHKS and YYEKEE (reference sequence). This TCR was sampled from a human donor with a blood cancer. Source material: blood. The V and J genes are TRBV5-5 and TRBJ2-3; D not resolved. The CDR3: CASSSTSATTDTQYF. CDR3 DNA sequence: TGTGCCAGCAGCTCCACCTCCGCCACCACAGATACGCAGTATTTT.